Below are 25 T cell receptor beta chains sequenced from a single sample in a study of CD8+ T cells in alopecia areata. Indicated treatment: oral pan-JAK inhibitor, 5-10 mg twice daily. cDNA prepared by RNA extraction and subsequent reverse transcription served as the template for sequencing. The repertoire was sequenced with immunoSEQ multiplex PCR; TCRdb's copy has only in-frame clones and lacks some. The sample contains around 200,000 clones, 55% to 70% of which appear only once. The source was CD4+ T cells sorted from blood, collected at week 4, from a patient treated with tofacitinib. These receptors were collected from a human donor with alopecia areata.

This CDR3 is CATHRNSGGDEQFF. In DNA, the CDR3 is TGTGCCACCCATAGGAATAGCGGGGGGGATGAGCAGTTCTTC. V usage is TRBV10-3 and J usage is TRBJ2-1, with TRBD2 matching over 11 bases. This CDR3 spans 14 amino acids. J lost 8 bases, V lost 10 bases, and 10 bases had no gene match. Germline V gene sequence: CDR1 ENHRY, CDR2 SYGVKD.

The CDR3 reads CASSSKESSYEQYF. The CDR3 coding sequence is TGTGCCAGCAGCTCCAAGGAGAGCTCCTACGAGCAGTACTTC. This chain joins TRBV7-9 and TRBJ2-7; D call uncertain. The germline V gene encodes CDR1 SEHNR and CDR2 FQNEAQ (reference sequence). This CDR3 contains 14 residues. The V end was cut by 4 bases, the J end by 0 bases, with 10 bases between.

This chain connects TRBV25-1 to TRBJ2-7; D could derive from TRBD1 or TRBD2 (7 bases each). Trimming removed 3 bases from V and 6 bases from J, with 15 bases in between. The CDR3 consists of 14 residues. The germline gives CDR1 MGHDK, CDR2 SYGVNS. CDR3 loop: CASSDQGGKGEQYF. CDR3 nucleotides: TGTGCCAGCAGTGATCAGGGGGGGAAAGGCGAGCAGTACTTC.

This clone has only a few counts. The rearrangement links TRBV7-2 to TRBJ2-2; the D is unclear. The germline V gene has CDR1 SGHTA and CDR2 FQGNSA. This CDR3 spans 14 amino acids. V was pared by 0 bases and J by 0 bases, with 2 bases between. The CDR3 DNA is TGTGCCAGCAGCTTAGCGGCGAACACCGGGGAGCTGTTTTTT. As protein: CASSLAANTGELFF.

J is TRBJ2-1 and V is TRBV15; D may be TRBD2 (5 bases). Looked up from germline, CDR1 is LNHNV and CDR2 is YYDKDF (reference sequence). With 0 bases removed from V and 8 bases from J, the gap between germline ends came to 14 bases. The CDR3 covers 15 residues. The chain's CDR3 is CATSREASSGYEQFF. The CDR3 DNA follows: TGTGCCACCAGCAGAGAAGCTAGCTCAGGATATGAGCAGTTCTTC.

This clone appeared once. This chain uses TRBV15 with TRBJ1-5, with D uncertain. Germline V gene data show CDR1 as LNHNV and CDR2 as YYDKDF (reference sequence). The V end lost 0 bases, the J end lost 11 bases, and 17 bases lay between the germline ends. The CDR3 contains 15 residues. As DNA, the CDR3 is TGTGCCACCAGCAGAGATAAGGACCCCGCTTGGGCCCAGCATTTT. Translated, it gives CATSRDKDPAWAQHF.

About this clone itself: Additional DNA sequences in this sample encode the identical CDR3. This chain links TRBV7-2 with TRBJ1-5; D gene ambiguous. Trimming removed 1 base at V and 0 bases at J, with 7 bases between. The germline V gene encodes CDR1 SGHTA and CDR2 FQGNSA. The CDR3 sequence is 15 residues long. This CDR3 is CASSLVGNSNQPQHF. CDR3 nucleotide sequence: TGTGCCAGCAGCTTAGTGGGAAATAGCAATCAGCCCCAGCATTTT.

The genes are TRBV9 and TRBJ1-5, with 8 nucleotides matching TRBD1. V trimming: 3 bases; J trimming: 5 bases; junction bases outside the gene matches: 4. The CDR3 has 14 amino acids. Germline V gene data show CDR1 as SGDLS and CDR2 as YYNGEE. CDR3 amino acids: CASSDLQGDQPQHF. The CDR3 region has the DNA TGTGCCAGCAGCGACTTACAGGGGGATCAGCCCCAGCATTTT.

This clone came up a few times. The rearrangement joins TRBV19 to TRBJ2-1; D is perhaps TRBD2 (6 bases). The CDR3 loop spans 14 amino acids. The V gene lost 4 bases and the J gene lost 6 bases, with 13 bases spanning the gap. The germline V gene encodes CDR1 LNHDA and CDR2 SQIVND (reference sequence). In DNA, the CDR3 is TGTGCCAGTAGTAGGTACGGAGGGGTCAATGAGCAGTTCTTC. It codes for CASSRYGGVNEQFF.

The V and J genes are TRBV5-1 and TRBJ2-3; D is perhaps TRBD2 (5 bases). Germline CDR1 reads SGHRS; CDR2 reads YFSETQ. The CDR3 has 18 residues. CDR3 protein: CRRGPEGSVPPAADTQYF. The CDR3 coding sequence is TGCCGCCGCGGGCCCGAGGGTAGCGTTCCCCCCGCCGCAGATACGCAGTATTTT.

V and J are TRBV19 and TRBJ2-6; D is unclear. CDR3 length equals 13 residues. V dropped 6 bases and J dropped 4 bases, with 7 bases sitting between them. Germline values: CDR1 LNHDA, CDR2 SQIVND (reference sequence). The CDR3 sequence: CASRQKGANVLTF. CDR3 DNA sequence: TGTGCCAGTAGACAAAAGGGGGCCAACGTCCTGACTTTC.

This clone was observed a handful of times. This chain connects TRBV27 to TRBJ1-2; D not certain. V lost 6 bases to trimming and J lost 8 bases, with 16 bases between them. The germline CDR1 and CDR2 sequences are MNHEY and SMNVEV (reference sequence). This CDR3 has 13 amino acids. CDR3 sequence reads: CASRNARRGGYTF. The DNA of the CDR3 is TGTGCCAGCAGGAACGCAAGGCGGGGAGGCTACACCTTC.

The chain carries TRBV30 and TRBJ2-7; D is unresolved. CDR3 length: 12 amino acids. Germline V CDR1 and CDR2: GTSNPN, SVGIG (reference sequence). V shed 4 bases and J shed 2 bases, with 9 bases lying between them. CDR3 region: CAWKGLAYEQYF. CDR3 coding DNA: TGTGCCTGGAAAGGGCTAGCCTACGAGCAGTACTTC. Full variable domain (remainder filled in from reference TRBV30 and TRBJ2-7): SQTIHQWPATLVQPVGSPLSLECTVEGTSNPNLYWYRQAAGRGLQLLFYSVGIGQISSEVPQNLSASRPQDRQFILSSKKLLLSDSGFYLCAWKGLAYEQYFGPGTRLTVT.

V is TRBV10-3 and J is TRBJ1-6, with a tentative D call TRBD1 (6 bases). Germline CDR1 reads ENHRY; CDR2 reads SYGVKD. CDR3 length equals 13 residues. With 10 bases removed from V and 4 bases from J, the gap between germline ends came to 11 bases. DNA of the CDR3: TGTGCCAGCGCGGACAGTTATAATTCACCCCTCCACTTT. Amino acids: CASADSYNSPLHF.

The chain is built from TRBV30 and TRBJ1-4, with no clear D. V dropped 0 bases and J dropped 5 bases, with 19 bases sitting between them. The CDR3 consists of 17 residues. Per the germline V gene, CDR1 is GTSNPN and CDR2 is SVGIG (reference sequence). The CDR3: CAWSVQGRLGNNEKLFF. In nucleotides, the CDR3 is TGTGCCTGGAGTGTACAAGGGAGGCTGGGGAACAATGAAAAACTGTTTTTT.

The chain combines TRBV19 with TRBJ2-2, with D perhaps TRBD1 (5 bases). The CDR3 has 14 residues. Germline CDR1 and CDR2: LNHDA and SQIVND (reference sequence). V shed 3 bases and J shed 7 bases, with 12 bases lying between them. The CDR3 coding sequence is TGTGCCAGTAGTATCACAAGGGGAATCGGGGAGCTGTTTTTT. This sequence encodes CASSITRGIGELFF.

V is TRBV25-1 and J is TRBJ2-7, with TRBD1 identical over 9 bases. The CDR3 consists of 14 residues. Unmatched junction bases numbered 3, after V lost 4 bases and J lost 2 bases. Germline V gene sequence: CDR1 MGHDK, CDR2 SYGVNS. DNA of the CDR3: TGTGCCAGCAGTGGGACAGGGGCGACCTACGAGCAGTACTTC. Residues: CASSGTGATYEQYF.

The CDR3 spells CASSSYRGTSFHEQYF. Here the CDR3 DNA reads TGTGCCAGCAGCTCATACCGAGGGACTAGCTTCCACGAGCAGTACTTC. This chain links TRBV11-2 with TRBJ2-7; the match to TRBD2 covers 9 bases. J was trimmed by 5 bases and V by 4 bases; bases with no gene match: 12. The germline V gene encodes CDR1 SGHAT and CDR2 FQNNGV. This CDR3 is 16 amino acids long. Combining the CDR3 with reference TRBV11-2 and TRBJ2-7 gives the whole variable domain EAGVAQSPRYKIIEKRQSVAFWCNPISGHATLYWYQQILGQGPKLLIQFQNNGVVDDSQLPKDRFSAERLKGVDSTLKIQPAKLEDSAVYLCASSSYRGTSFHEQYFGPGTRLTVT.

As concerns this clone: One end of the junction fails to match germline, which may point to a read error. This chain uses TRBV30 with TRBJ1-5, with TRBD1 matching over 8 bases. Germline V gene sequence: CDR1 GTSNPN, CDR2 SVGIG (reference sequence). The length of the CDR3 is 13 residues. This chain's CDR3 is CAMIPGGKQPQHF. DNA for the CDR3: TGTGCCATGATTCCAGGGGGCAAACAGCCCCAGCATTTT.

The J gene is TRBJ2-1, the V gene TRBV20-1, with unresolved D. The CDR3 runs 10 residues. Trimming stripped 6 bases from V and 11 bases from J, with 11 bases between. Looked up from germline, CDR1 is DFQATT and CDR2 is SNEGSKA (reference sequence). The CDR3 sequence: CSARPPQQFF. The CDR3 coding sequence is TGCAGTGCACGACCACCTCAGCAGTTCTTC.

This clone turned up a few times. V gene TRBV20-1 combines with J gene TRBJ2-5, with no clear D. V was trimmed by 5 bases and J by 5 bases, leaving 9 bases between them. CDR1 DFQATT and CDR2 SNEGSKA come from the germline V gene (reference sequence). The CDR3 spans 11 residues. The CDR3 coding sequence is TGCAGTGCTCCTACTGTGGAGACCCAGTACTTC. Its translation is CSAPTVETQYF.

This chain joins TRBV7-8 and TRBJ2-1, with unresolved D. The germline CDR1 and CDR2 sequences are SGHVS and FQNEAQ. This CDR3 is 12 amino acids long. V was clipped by 5 bases and J by 7 bases, with 9 bases between them. The CDR3 DNA sequence: TGTGCCAGCAGCCAGGTTAATAATGAGCAGTTCTTC. Residues: CASSQVNNEQFF.

The rearrangement joins TRBV2 to TRBJ1-2; D is unresolved. Looked up from germline, CDR1 is SNHLY and CDR2 is FYNNEI. The CDR3 covers 12 residues. Trimming stripped 10 bases from V and 2 bases from J, with 11 bases between. The CDR3 here is CATSPGNYGYTF. The CDR3 DNA reads TGTGCCACCAGCCCGGGGAACTATGGCTACACCTTC.

The rearrangement joins TRBV5-1 to TRBJ1-6; 7 bases are shared with TRBD1. Unmatched junction bases numbered 3, after V lost 0 bases and J lost 9 bases. Per germline, CDR1 SGHRS and CDR2 YFSETQ. The CDR3 is made up of 14 amino acids. Here the CDR3 DNA reads TGCGCCAGCAGCTTGGGGGCAGGGGGTTCACCCCTCCACTTT. It specifies CASSLGAGGSPLHF.

This clone was recorded a few times. The rearrangement joins TRBV18 to TRBJ2-7; 7 bases fit TRBD2. Germline V gene lookup returns CDR1 KGHSH and CDR2 LQKENI. V lost 6 bases and J lost 5; bases outside the gene matches: 10. The CDR3 spans 14 residues. The CDR3 nucleotides read TGTGCCAGCTCGCCTAATGGGGGGGACCACGAGCAGTACTTC. It yields the protein CASSPNGGDHEQYF.